The TCR beta chain described here comes from a study of cytomegalovirus exposure and HLA in healthy donors. Study observations and caveats: Reportedly, a later analysis found an Asian-associated ancestry cluster had fewer N-insertions than the roughly 700-donor mean. Productive status was seen about 87% or about 30% of the time for most TCR beta V segments in an earlier analysis.

CDR1 is SGHTA, CDR2 FQGTGA, per germline. V lost 3 bases, J lost 1 base, and 6 bases lay in between. The CDR3 length is 13 residues. As for this clone: The antigen is undetermined.

The primer mix had 60 Vbeta and 13 Jbeta primers. Produced via immunoSEQ multiplex PCR; TCRdb's table is partial and in-frame only. Counted here are 200,000 to 250,000 clones, approximately 78% occurring once; the ten biggest clones make up about 3.1%. J is TRBJ1-1 and V is TRBV7-3; D is undetermined. The receptor's source is a man aged 30 to 39 in good health and CMV-seronegative. The specimen sequenced was PBMCs. The CDR3 loop is CASSLIANTEAFF. CDR3 DNA sequence: TGTGCCAGCAGCTTGATAGCGAACACTGAAGCTTTCTTT.